This is a list of T cell receptor beta chains from one sample in a study of technical replicates of blood from a few donors. Clones were read by immunoSEQ multiplex PCR, and TCRdb kept only the in-frame ones, dropping some. The sample lists around 83,000 clones; approximately 94% were seen once. Sequencing was carried out using T cells isolated from PBMCs. The receptors here all came from a human donor in good health. Each CDR3 is given with its conserved first and last residue. The D gene is left open where the match is weak. The size field is filled for only some rows; it gives once, few, many or a size class.

abundance	v_gene	j_gene	d_gene	CDR3nt	CDR3aa
-	TRBV5-4	TRBJ2-3	-	TGTGCCAGCAGCCGCGGCGGATCCACAGATACGCAGTATTTT	CASSRGGSTDTQYF
-	TRBV4-1	TRBJ1-2	-	TGCGCCAGCAGCCAAGAAACTATGTTGCCGGGGGGCTACACCTTC	CASSQETMLPGGYTF
-	TRBV15	TRBJ2-2	-	TGTGCCACCAGCAGTAACAGGGTAGGGGAGCTGTTTTTT	CATSSNRVGELFF
-	TRBV4-1	TRBJ1-2	TRBD1	TGCGCCAGCAGCCAGGAGACAGGGGGGTATGGCTACACCTTC	CASSQETGGYGYTF
-	TRBV10-3	TRBJ2-1	TRBD1	TGTGCCATCAGTGAGGCCGGGACAGGCGGCAATGAGCAGTTCTTC	CAISEAGTGGNEQFF
few	TRBV28	TRBJ1-2	TRBD1	TGTGCCAGCAGACCACCGGACAGGGTGAGCGGCTACACCTTC	CASRPPDRVSGYTF
-	TRBV5-4	TRBJ2-5	-	TGTGCCAGCAGCTCTCTGGCGGGGCCACAAGAGACCCAGTACTTC	CASSSLAGPQETQYF
once	TRBV10-1	TRBJ2-1	TRBD1	TGCGCCAGCAGTGGTTTACAGGGGGGTGAGCAGTTCTTC	CASSGLQGGEQFF
-	TRBV7-9	TRBJ1-1	TRBD1	TGTGCCAGCAGCATAGGACAGGTGAACACTGAAGCTTTCTTT	CASSIGQVNTEAFF
-	TRBV19	TRBJ1-1	-	TGTGCCAGTAGTATAGGACCCGGAACAGGGAACACTGAAGCTTTCTTT	CASSIGPGTGNTEAFF
-	TRBV11-3	TRBJ1-1	-	TGTGCCAGCAGCTTATGGTCGGAGGGGAACACTGAAGCTTTCTTT	CASSLWSEGNTEAFF
-	TRBV7-9	TRBJ2-2	TRBD2	TGTGCCAGCAGCTCTAGCGGGGGAACCACCGGGGAGCTGTTTTTT	CASSSSGGTTGELFF